Below are 25 T cell receptor beta chains sequenced from a single sample in a study of blood T cell repertoires in COVID-19. Clones were sequenced by immunoSEQ multiplex PCR, and TCRdb holds only the in-frame ones, with some missing. The sample has tens of thousands of clones, around 75% seen once. The source material was peripheral blood. These receptor sequences come from a woman older than 75 with active or convalescent COVID-19.

As DNA, the CDR3 is TGTGCCAGCAGTTTATCAACAGGGGCTTGGAGGACTGAAGCTTTCTTT. Its translation is CASSLSTGAWRTEAFF. V usage is TRBV28 and J usage is TRBJ1-1; TRBD1 matches at 7 bases. The V gene end was trimmed by 1 base and the J gene end by 5 bases; junction bases not matched to a gene: 10. CDR3 size: 16 residues. Germline V CDR1 and CDR2: MDHEN, SYDVKM.

J is TRBJ2-3 and V is TRBV23-1, with D uncertain. TRBV23-1 is classed as an ORF, of uncertain function. Deletions cut 4 bases from V and 4 bases from J, with 12 bases between. The CDR3 totals 14 residues. CDR3 nucleotide sequence: TGCGCCAGCAGTCCTACCCTGGGCCCAGATACGCAGTATTTT. Its translation is CASSPTLGPDTQYF.

The rearrangement links TRBV28 to TRBJ2-7, with 7 nucleotides matching TRBD1. This CDR3 has 14 residues. Germline V gene data show CDR1 as MDHEN and CDR2 as SYDVKM. Trimming took 5 bases from V and 3 from J; bases not matched to a gene: 7. Written as DNA, the CDR3 is TGTGCCAGCAGTGAAGGGGGCGGACGCTACGAGCAGTACTTC. Translating it yields CASSEGGGRYEQYF.

This chain uses TRBV4-3 with TRBJ1-3, with D possibly matching TRBD1 (6 bases). The CDR3 length is 17 residues. Per germline, CDR1 LGHNA and CDR2 YSLEER. Trimming removed 1 base at V and 5 bases at J, with 18 bases between. CDR3 sequence (DNA): TGCGCCAGCAGCCAAGTTGGGGGAGCAGGGGACAGAAACACCATATATTTT. Amino acid sequence: CASSQVGGAGDRNTIYF.

This chain links TRBV20-1 with TRBJ2-5; 8 nucleotides match TRBD1. Trimming at V came to 3 bases and at J to 4 bases, leaving 10 bases not matched to a gene. Germline V gene data show CDR1 as DFQATT and CDR2 as SNEGSKA (reference sequence). The CDR3 runs to 15 residues. This chain's CDR3 is CSASHARQGSETQYF. For the CDR3, the DNA is TGCAGTGCTAGTCACGCCCGACAGGGGTCAGAGACCCAGTACTTC.

This rearrangement joins TRBV30 to TRBJ2-1; TRBD2 matches 8 bases. Germline V lookup: CDR1 GTSNPN, CDR2 SVGIG (reference sequence). J gave up 8 bases and V 5 bases, and 11 bases lay outside the gene matches. The CDR3 has 14 residues. CDR3: CAWCFGGATDEQFF. The CDR3 DNA sequence: TGTGCCTGGTGTTTCGGGGGGGCAACGGATGAGCAGTTCTTC.

This clone has more than one count but fewer than ten. V gene TRBV9 combines with J gene TRBJ2-5, with D tentatively TRBD1 (5 bases). Trimming pared 0 bases from V and 9 bases from J, leaving 15 bases between. The CDR3 totals 14 residues. CDR1 and CDR2 (germline): SGDLS, YYNGEE. This CDR3 is CASSVDGGLGAQYF. The CDR3 bases are TGTGCCAGCAGCGTAGATGGTGGTTTAGGGGCCCAGTACTTC.

The chain joins TRBV6-6 to TRBJ1-5, with unresolved D. V lost 5 bases and J 2 bases, leaving 7 bases between the germline ends. CDR1 is MNHNY, CDR2 SVGAGI, per germline (reference sequence). CDR3 length: 13 residues. CDR3 residues: CASSILGNQPQHF. CDR3 sequence (DNA): TGTGCCAGCAGTATTCTAGGCAATCAGCCCCAGCATTTT.

The chain has TRBV18 and TRBJ1-3; D is ambiguous. V was clipped by 3 bases and J by 4 bases, with 13 bases between them. Germline lookup yields CDR1 KGHSH and CDR2 LQKENI. The CDR3 sequence is 15 residues long. CDR3 loop: CASSPEINNGNTIYF. CDR3 DNA: TGTGCCAGCTCACCGGAGATTAATAACGGAAACACCATATATTTT.

This chain connects TRBV14 to TRBJ2-5; TRBD2 aligns across 12 bases. The CDR3 loop spans 16 amino acids. The V gene's germline CDR1 is SGHDN and CDR2 FVKESK. Trimming took 3 bases from V and 4 from J; bases not matched to a gene: 6. Here the CDR3 DNA reads TGTGCCAGCAGCCAGCGGAGACTAGCGGGAGTAGAGACCCAGTACTTC. It yields the protein CASSQRRLAGVETQYF.

The rearrangement uses TRBV4-2 and TRBJ2-7, with unresolved D. Trimming stripped 4 bases from V and 7 bases from J, with 20 bases between. The CDR3 sequence is 15 residues long. In germline, CDR1 is LGHNA, CDR2 YNFKEQ. The CDR3 spells CASSPGALQLVEQYF. CDR3 in DNA: TGTGCCAGCAGCCCCGGAGCACTCCAACTTGTAGAGCAGTACTTC.

This clone was observed a single time. The chain recombines TRBV12-3 or TRBV12-4 with TRBJ2-2; 7 positions match TRBD2. CDR3 length equals 12 residues. J lost 8 bases, V lost 7 bases, and 4 bases had no gene match. As DNA, the CDR3 is TGTGCCAGCACCTTCGGGAGGGGGGAGCTGTTTTTT. Amino acids: CASTFGRGELFF.

The V and J genes are TRBV10-1 and TRBJ2-3, with TRBD2 matching over 15 bases. V shed 6 bases, J shed 2 bases, and the junction held 15 bases outside the gene matches. This CDR3 comprises 20 residues. Per the germline V gene, CDR1 is WNHNN and CDR2 is SYGVQD (reference sequence). In DNA form, the CDR3 reads TGCGCCAGCAGAGGAGGAGGACTAGCGGGAGGGAGGAGGGACACAGATACGCAGTATTTT. This codes for CASRGGGLAGGRRDTDTQYF.

The chain is built from TRBV7-2 and TRBJ2-5; D is possibly TRBD2 (6 bases). The V gene lost 6 bases and the J gene lost 7 bases, with 18 bases spanning the gap. Germline CDR1 reads SGHTA; CDR2 reads FQGNSA. CDR3 length equals 14 residues. The chain's CDR3 is CASSFLALGGTQYF. For the CDR3, the DNA is TGTGCCAGCAGTTTCCTAGCGTTGGGTGGGACCCAGTACTTC. Full variable domain (outside the CDR3, taken from reference TRBV7-2 and TRBJ2-5): GAGVSQSPSNKVTEKGKDVELRCDPISGHTALYWYRQSLGQGLEFLIYFQGNSAPDKSGLPSDRFSAERTGGSVSTLTIQRTQQEDSAVYLCASSFLALGGTQYFGPGTRLLVL.

This chain joins TRBV3-1 (or the pseudogene TRBV3-2) and TRBJ2-1, with 13 bases lining up with TRBD2. This CDR3 is 17 amino acids long. The ends lost 1 base at V and 10 bases at J; junction bases unmatched: 10. Germline values: CDR1 LGHDT, CDR2 YNNKEL (reference sequence). CDR3 loop: CASSQGSTGTSGKEQFF. The CDR3 nucleotides are TGTGCCAGCAGCCAAGGGTCCACCGGGACTAGCGGGAAGGAGCAGTTCTTC.

V is TRBV28 and J is TRBJ1-1; perhaps TRBD1 as D (6 bases). Between the trimmed V and J ends, which lost 5 bases and 3 bases, there was a span of 16 bases. Germline lookup yields CDR1 MDHEN and CDR2 SYDVKM. This CDR3 has 15 residues. The CDR3 here is CASSGRDNSYTEAFF. CDR3 coding DNA: TGTGCCAGCAGTGGCCGGGACAACTCTTACACTGAAGCTTTCTTT.

The chain carries TRBV19 and TRBJ1-4, with 8 positions matching TRBD1. The V segment lost 5 bases and the J segment 4 bases; nucleotides outside the gene matches: 6. CDR1 LNHDA and CDR2 SQIVND come from the germline V gene (reference sequence). This CDR3 region has 15 residues. The DNA for the CDR3 is TGTGCCAGTAGTGCCAACAGGGGGAGTAATGAAAAACTGTTTTTT. This translates into CASSANRGSNEKLFF.

This chain links TRBV6-6 with TRBJ1-1, with D unclear. CDR1 and CDR2 (germline): MNHNY, SVGAGI (reference sequence). The CDR3 is 13 amino acids. Trimming cost V 8 bases and J 1 base, with 11 bases left between them. CDR3 sequence: CASELSPNTEAFF. The CDR3 DNA sequence: TGTGCCAGCGAGCTTTCCCCGAACACTGAAGCTTTCTTT.

This clone is a singleton in its sample. This sequence joins TRBV19 and TRBJ1-1; TRBD1 agrees at 7 bases. The CDR3 length is 21 residues. The V segment lost 2 bases and the J segment 0 bases; nucleotides outside the gene matches: 21. Per the germline V gene, CDR1 is LNHDA and CDR2 is SQIVND (reference sequence). In nucleotides, the CDR3 is TGTGCCAGTAGTATACCCTCGGCGTACCAGGGGGGTGATCCCATGAACACTGAAGCTTTCTTT. Protein sequence: CASSIPSAYQGGDPMNTEAFF.

The J gene is TRBJ1-3, the V gene TRBV7-2; D is uncertain. The germline CDR1 and CDR2 sequences are SGHTA and FQGNSA. The germline V and J ends were trimmed by 1 base and 3 bases, with 10 bases remaining between them. This CDR3 contains 15 residues. The CDR3 DNA reads TGTGCCAGCAGCTTAGTGACCGGGAGTGGAAACACCATATATTTT. Its translation: CASSLVTGSGNTIYF.

The rearrangement links TRBV6-1 to TRBJ2-2, with 10 bases lining up with TRBD1. Germline CDR1 and CDR2: MNHNS and SASEGT. V dropped 3 bases and J dropped 7; count of bases not matched to a gene: 2. This CDR3 comprises 14 residues. CDR3 in DNA: TGTGCCAGCAGTGAGACAGGGGGCGTCGGGGAGCTGTTTTTT. Its protein product is CASSETGGVGELFF.

The chain uses TRBV7-2 and TRBJ1-2; D gene unclear. V was pared by 0 bases and J by 4 bases, with 9 bases between. This CDR3 region has 14 residues. CDR1 SGHTA and CDR2 FQGNSA come from the germline V gene. CDR3 amino acids: CASSLAADFYGYTF. The DNA of the CDR3 is TGTGCCAGCAGCTTAGCCGCAGATTTCTATGGCTACACCTTC.

The rearrangement links TRBV6-2 or TRBV6-3 to TRBJ1-1; D perhaps matches TRBD1 (5 bases). CDR1 and CDR2 (germline): MNHEY, SVGEGT. CDR3 size: 14 residues. V shed 0 bases and J shed 1 base, with 6 bases lying between them. CDR3 amino acids: CASSYSQGNTEAFF. DNA for the CDR3: TGTGCCAGCAGTTACTCGCAGGGGAACACTGAAGCTTTCTTT.

The sample holds a few counts of this clone. The rearrangement joins TRBV4-1 to TRBJ1-1; 7 nucleotides line up with TRBD1. The V segment lost 11 bases and the J segment 4 bases; nucleotides outside the gene matches: 16. The V gene's germline CDR1 is MGHRA and CDR2 YSYEKL. The CDR3 covers 15 residues. DNA of the CDR3: TGCGCCGCTGCCTTCGAGGGGGCGACGATCACTGAAGCTTTCTTT. This translates into CAAAFEGATITEAFF.

J is TRBJ2-5 and V is TRBV3-1 (or the pseudogene TRBV3-2), with 12 bases fitting TRBD2. Germline CDR1 is LGHDT and CDR2 is YNNKEL (reference sequence). The CDR3 runs to 15 residues. The J segment lost 5 bases and the V segment lost 3 bases, leaving 4 bases of the junction unmatched. The CDR3 sequence: CASSHWTSGAETQYF. DNA for the CDR3: TGTGCCAGCAGCCACTGGACTAGCGGGGCGGAGACCCAGTACTTC.